This T cell receptor (beta chain) was captured by sequencing in a study of T cell responses to AZD1222 COVID-19 vaccine. Assay used: immunoSEQ multiplex PCR; TCRdb lists only in-frame clones, some missing. The sample lists 67,000 or so clones; about four fifths were seen once. Study results and caveats: Baseline seropositives among AZD1222 recipients totaled only five to seven. Donors skewed white British and female; clonal diversity was possibly underestimated. CD4 TCRs associated with vaccination spanned spike, dominating at 160-218 and 743-854. No day 14 peak samples; only post-peak repertoires were characterized.

The count of this clone is one. Its antigen is still unknown. This CDR3 spans 17 amino acids. Germline-derived CDR1 and CDR2 are SEHNR and FQNEAQ (reference sequence). Trimming at V came to 5 bases and at J to 11 bases, leaving 19 bases not matched to a gene. This sequence was found in an adult in good health. The sample in question was peripheral blood, obtained on day 0 of AZD1222 vaccination. The chain uses TRBV7-9 and TRBJ1-5; 9 positions agree with TRBD1. This CDR3 reads CASSTSGQGYFGRTQHF. The CDR3, as DNA: TGTGCCAGCAGCACCTCGGGACAGGGTTATTTCGGCCGGACCCAGCATTTT.